This is a list of T cell receptor beta chains from one sample in a study of response to subunit inactivated influenza vaccine. Each CDR3 protein is one row after TCRdb ran MiXCR on the RT-PCR reads. The table shows 500,000 to 700,000 distinct CDR3 sequences, with roughly a quarter occurring only once. These sequences were also reported in another study, on T cells expressing NK-cell markers.

The sample consisted of CD4+ T cells sorted from PBMCs, taken 11 to 12 days after vaccination. The receptors originated from a man aged 45 to 65 who received an inactivated influenza vaccine. CDR3s include the opening cysteine and the closing phenylalanine or tryptophan. The D gene is left open where the match is weak. Size values are once, few and many counts, or a class for expanded clones, and some rows have none.

D	size	V	J	DNA	CDR3
-	few	TRBV12-3/TRBV12-4	TRBJ1-5	TGTGCCAGCAGTGAAAGGTGGAATCAGCCCCAGCATTTT	CASSERWNQPQHF
-	-	TRBV5-5	TRBJ1-6	TGTGCCAGCAGCACCCTTGGTGGACTGGATAATTCACCCCTCCACTTT	CASSTLGGLDNSPLHF
TRBD1	-	TRBV12-3/TRBV12-4	TRBJ2-5	TGTGCCAGCAGTTCGACAGGGGCGCAAGAGACCCAGTACTTC	CASSSTGAQETQYF
-	-	TRBV3-1	TRBJ1-1	TGTGCCAGCAGCCAACAAGGTAGCACTGAAGCTTTCTTT	CASSQQGSTEAFF
-	few	TRBV7-9	TRBJ1-1	TGTGCCAGCAGCTTAGTTGGGGGTAAGAACACTGAAGCTTTCTTT	CASSLVGGKNTEAFF
-	-	TRBV4-2	TRBJ2-5	TGTGCCAGCAGCCAAGATCGTAGGGCTGCGGAGACCCAGTACTTC	CASSQDRRAAETQYF
-	few	TRBV28	TRBJ1-4	TGTGCCAGCAGTTTACGTGAAAAACTGTTTTTT	CASSLREKLFF
-	-	TRBV7-2	TRBJ1-4	TGTGCCAGCAGTAGATATCCACCGGGTAATGAAAAACTGTTTTTT	CASSRYPPGNEKLFF
TRBD1	many	TRBV6-1	TRBJ2-7	TGTGCCACCAGAAAGGGACAGTTCTACGAGCAGTACTTC	CATRKGQFYEQYF
-	-	TRBV4-1	TRBJ1-4	TGCGCCAGCAGCCAGATACTGGAAAAACTGTTTTTT	CASSQILEKLFF
-	few	TRBV12-3/TRBV12-4	TRBJ1-1	TGTGCCAGCAGCAATTTCCTTACTGAAGCTTTCTTT	CASSNFLTEAFF
-	-	TRBV29-1	TRBJ2-1	TGCAGCGTTGTGGTAGGGCGGTCTGAGCAGTTCTTC	CSVVVGRSEQFF
-	few	TRBV12-3/TRBV12-4	TRBJ1-2	TGTGCCAGCAGGGGACGGGGCTATGGCTACACCTTC	CASRGRGYGYTF
-	few	TRBV20-1	TRBJ2-1	TGCAGTGCCAGAGACGGAGAGCCCAATGAGCAGTTCTTC	CSARDGEPNEQFF
TRBD1	many	TRBV10-3	TRBJ1-1	TGTGCCATCAGACAGGGGACCCTCTACGGTGAAGCTTTCTTT	CAIRQGTLYGEAFF
TRBD2	few	TRBV15	TRBJ2-5	TGTGCCACCAGCAGAGAGTCTGGGCTAGCGGGCCTTAGGCTAGAGACCCAGTACTTC	CATSRESGLAGLRLETQYF
TRBD1	-	TRBV5-6	TRBJ2-5	TGTGCCAGCAGTCAGCAGGGGGCTGGCAAGACCCAGTACTTC	CASSQQGAGKTQYF
-	few	TRBV3-1	TRBJ1-5	TGTGCCAGCAGCCAGGGGCAGGGCGGACAGCCCCAGCATTTT	CASSQGQGGQPQHF
-	few	TRBV6-1	TRBJ1-2	TGTGCCAGCACTGCTGTCCAGCAGAACTATGGCTACACCTTC	CASTAVQQNYGYTF
-	-	TRBV29-1	TRBJ1-4	TGCAGCGTCTTGGTGGGGCATGAAAAACTGTTTTTT	CSVLVGHEKLFF
-	-	TRBV7-8	TRBJ2-2	TGTGCCAGCAGCATGCAGGGGCTCGGGGGCACCGGGGAGCTGTTTTTT	CASSMQGLGGTGELFF
TRBD1	-	TRBV20-1	TRBJ1-1	TGCAGTGCTAGCGTCGGCAGGGGGTACACTGAAGCTTTCTTT	CSASVGRGYTEAFF
-	few	TRBV12-3/TRBV12-4	TRBJ1-4	TGTGCCAGCAGTGCTATGGGCATCTCTAATGAAAAACTGTTTTTT	CASSAMGISNEKLFF
-	few	TRBV7-2	TRBJ1-6	TGTGCCAGCAGCTTAGGAAACTCCGGTCGGTCACCCCTCCACTTT	CASSLGNSGRSPLHF
-	-	TRBV5-1	TRBJ1-1	TGCGCCAGCAGCTTGGAGGCTGACATGAACACTGAAGCTTTCTTT	CASSLEADMNTEAFF
TRBD1	-	TRBV9	TRBJ1-1	TGTGCCAGCAGCTCCTCGGGACAGAGTGAAGCTTTCTTT	CASSSSGQSEAFF
-	-	TRBV28	TRBJ1-5	TGTGCCAGCAGTCGGACCTTGAGGAGCAATCAGCCCCAGCATTTT	CASSRTLRSNQPQHF
-	-	TRBV4-3	TRBJ1-4	TGCGCCAGCAGCCAAGATGGGACTGCTGGGGGAGCGGATGAAAAACTGTTTTTT	CASSQDGTAGGADEKLFF
TRBD1	-	TRBV6-2/TRBV6-3	TRBJ2-2	TGTGCCAGCAGAAATCCCCGATGGTGGGGACAGGGGGTGACGGACGGGGAGCTGTTTTTT	CASRNPRWWGQGVTDGELFF
TRBD2	few	TRBV28	TRBJ2-5	TGTGCCAGCAGCCTAGCGGGAGGGCCCCAAGAGACCCAGTACTTC	CASSLAGGPQETQYF
-	-	TRBV12-3/TRBV12-4	TRBJ2-5	TGTGCCAGCAGTTTTCGGGACTCTCGTTCAGGGACCCAGTACTTC	CASSFRDSRSGTQYF
-	-	TRBV7-2	TRBJ1-2	TGTGCCAGCAGCTTAGCTCCAGGCCCCTATGGCTACACCTTC	CASSLAPGPYGYTF
-	few	TRBV7-6	TRBJ2-5	TGTGCCAGCAGCTTAGGATTGCCTCGGAGGAACTTC	CASSLGLPRRNF
TRBD1	-	TRBV11-2	TRBJ1-2	TGTGCCAGCAGCTTATCGGACAGGGGGCAGGGTGGCTACACCTTC	CASSLSDRGQGGYTF
-	-	TRBV12-3/TRBV12-4	TRBJ1-2	TGTGCCAGCAGTTACTCGGCTCTAAACTATGGCTACACCTTC	CASSYSALNYGYTF
-	few	TRBV4-3	TRBJ2-5	TGCGCCAGCAGCAAGACGGGGAACCAAGAGACCCAGTACTTC	CASSKTGNQETQYF
TRBD2	many	TRBV20-1	TRBJ2-3	TGCAGTGCCGAGCGGGACACAGATACGCAGTATTTT	CSAERDTDTQYF
-	many	TRBV11-2	TRBJ2-5	TGTGCCAGCAGCTTAGTTGGGGTCGGCGAGACCCAGTACTTC	CASSLVGVGETQYF
-	few	TRBV7-8	TRBJ2-7	TGTGCCAGCAGCTTATTAGGTCGACACTCCTACGAGCAGTACTTC	CASSLLGRHSYEQYF
TRBD2	-	TRBV7-9	TRBJ2-7	TGTGCCAGCAGCGTTAGGAGACTAGCGGGGTTCAACGAGCAGTACTTC	CASSVRRLAGFNEQYF
-	few	TRBV5-1	TRBJ2-7	TGCGCCAGCAGCTTGGAGATGACCACGAGGAAGCAGTACTTC	CASSLEMTTRKQYF
-	few	TRBV15	TRBJ2-2	TGTGCCACCAGCAGAGACCGCCACGGGGAGCTGTTTTTT	CATSRDRHGELFF
-	-	TRBV27	TRBJ1-1	TGTGCCAGCAGTTTATGGGAACGTGGTAAGGCTTTCTTT	CASSLWERGKAFF
-	-	TRBV6-1	TRBJ1-6	TGTGCCAGCAGCGGACAGAACTATAATTCACCCCTCCACTTT	CASSGQNYNSPLHF
-	-	TRBV2	TRBJ1-6	TGTGCCAGCAGAGGGACGGTTCAAGGGTCACCCCTCCACTTT	CASRGTVQGSPLHF